Each of the 10 T cell receptor beta chains below was sequenced from the same sample in a study of T cell responses to AZD1222 COVID-19 vaccine. Only in-frame clones appear in the TCRdb table, and some are missing; sequencing was by immunoSEQ multiplex PCR. Among roughly 120,000 clones listed, roughly 85% were seen once. This specimen consisted of peripheral blood, obtained on day 0 of AZD1222 vaccination. Every receptor here comes from an adult in good health.

The chain couples TRBV3-1 (or the pseudogene TRBV3-2) to TRBJ1-4; 9 bases are a match to TRBD1. The CDR3 runs to 15 residues. The J segment lost 11 bases and the V segment lost 4 bases, leaving 11 bases of the junction unmatched. Germline CDR1 and CDR2: LGHDT and YNNKEL (reference sequence). CDR3 DNA: TGTGCCAGCAGCCTTGGGACAGGGCCGGGGGGGAAACTGTTTTTT. Residues: CASSLGTGPGGKLFF.

The chain employs TRBV28 and TRBJ1-5; no clear D. The CDR3 runs to 12 residues. From germline, CDR1 is MDHEN and CDR2 SYDVKM. V dropped 5 bases and J dropped 5 bases, with 7 bases sitting between them. This CDR3 reads CASSPLDQPQHF. The DNA for the CDR3 is TGTGCCAGCAGTCCCCTAGATCAGCCCCAGCATTTT.

This chain uses TRBV3-1 (or the pseudogene TRBV3-2) with TRBJ1-1; D is ambiguous. The germline gives CDR1 LGHDT, CDR2 YNNKEL (reference sequence). Trimming pared 6 bases from V and 3 bases from J, leaving 11 bases between. The CDR3 length is 13 residues. CDR3 sequence reads: CASRFMEDTEAFF. DNA for the CDR3: TGTGCCAGCAGATTCATGGAGGACACTGAAGCTTTCTTT.

This sequence joins TRBV4-3 and TRBJ2-1; 7 nucleotides line up with TRBD2. Trimming at V came to 1 base and at J to 5 bases, leaving 11 bases not matched to a gene. Germline lookup yields CDR1 LGHNA and CDR2 YSLEER. The CDR3 covers 17 residues. In DNA form, the CDR3 reads TGCGCCAGCAGCCAAGTTGAGGGCGGGAGTTGGAACAATGAGCAGTTCTTC. Translation: CASSQVEGGSWNNEQFF.

This sequence joins TRBV6-5 and TRBJ1-1; no reliable D call. The V gene lost 2 bases and the J gene lost 1 base, with 11 bases spanning the gap. This CDR3 has 15 amino acids. Germline assignment: CDR1 MNHEY and CDR2 SVGAGI. CDR3 sequence: CASSYGRAGNTEAFF. The DNA of the CDR3 is TGTGCCAGCAGTTACGGTAGGGCCGGGAACACTGAAGCTTTCTTT.

This chain uses TRBV27 with TRBJ2-3; D is perhaps TRBD2 (6 bases). V was pared by 6 bases and J by 3 bases, with 19 bases between. Germline assignment: CDR1 MNHEY and CDR2 SMNVEV (reference sequence). The CDR3 is 16 amino acids. CDR3 loop: CASSPPTRWRTDTQYF. The CDR3 DNA sequence: TGTGCCAGCAGCCCCCCGACTAGGTGGCGTACAGATACGCAGTATTTT.

The rearrangement uses TRBV19 and TRBJ2-1, with a tentative D call TRBD1 (6 bases). Germline assignment: CDR1 LNHDA and CDR2 SQIVND (reference sequence). Deletions cut 6 bases from V and 4 bases from J, with 13 bases between. This CDR3 contains 14 residues. The CDR3 loop reads CASRGQGQYNEQFF. CDR3 DNA sequence: TGTGCCAGTAGGGGGCAGGGGCAATACAATGAGCAGTTCTTC.

This chain joins TRBV7-9 and TRBJ2-7, with D unclear. The CDR3 has 14 amino acids. V was shortened by 5 bases and J by 1 base, with 12 bases between the two germline ends. Per the germline V gene, CDR1 is SEHNR and CDR2 is FQNEAQ (reference sequence). In DNA form, the CDR3 reads TGTGCCAGCAGCACGGGCGGCAGATCCTACGAGCAGTACTTC. Translating it yields CASSTGGRSYEQYF.

The J gene is TRBJ1-2, the V gene TRBV20-1; 9 bases are a match to TRBD1. Trimming removed 3 bases from V and 6 bases from J; junction bases left unmatched: 11. CDR3 length equals 15 residues. Germline V gene data show CDR1 as DFQATT and CDR2 as SNEGSKA (reference sequence). The CDR3 is CSASARDRASHGYTF. The CDR3 nucleotides read TGCAGTGCTAGTGCACGGGACAGGGCTAGCCATGGCTACACCTTC.

The chain joins TRBV2 to TRBJ2-1; TRBD2 is a possible D gene (5 bases). The germline V gene encodes CDR1 SNHLY and CDR2 FYNNEI. The CDR3 covers 14 residues. Between the trimmed V and J ends, which lost 9 bases and 0 bases, there was a span of 12 bases. The DNA of the CDR3 is TGTGCCAGTCTTATGAGGGTCTCCTACAATGAGCAGTTCTTC. It is translated as CASLMRVSYNEQFF. Filled out from reference TRBV2 and TRBJ2-1, the complete variable domain reads EPEVTQTPSHQVTQMGQEVILRCVPISNHLYFYWYRQILGQKVEFLVSFYNNEISEKSEIFDDQFSVERPDGSNFTLKIRSTKLEDSAMYFCASLMRVSYNEQFFGPGTRLTVL.